Shown below are 30 T cell receptor beta chains from a single sample sequenced in a study of PD-L1 blockade in urothelial cancer. Assay used: immunoSEQ multiplex PCR; TCRdb lists only in-frame clones, some missing. The sample lists around 100,000 clones; around 90% were seen once. The time point denotes: pretreatment peripheral blood. The sequenced sample was PBMCs, obtained around atezolizumab (anti-PD-L1) treatment. Source of these receptors: a man aged 60 to 69 with urothelial cancer.

This chain links TRBV7-8 with TRBJ2-7; D perhaps matches TRBD1 (6 bases). Trimming pared 1 base from V and 4 bases from J, leaving 8 bases between. Germline-derived CDR1 and CDR2 are SGHVS and FQNEAQ. This CDR3 has 13 residues. CDR3 residues: CASSLGTEYEQYF. CDR3 sequence (DNA): TGTGCCAGCAGCTTAGGGACAGAGTACGAGCAGTACTTC.

This clone appeared once. This sequence joins TRBV28 and TRBJ1-4; the D is unclear. Germline lookup yields CDR1 MDHEN and CDR2 SYDVKM. The ends were cut back, 2 bases at V and 7 bases at J, with 14 bases in the middle. The CDR3 covers 15 residues. Here the CDR3 DNA reads TGTGCCAGCAGTTTAGGAAGGTCCGGGGTTGAAAAACTGTTTTTT. Amino acids: CASSLGRSGVEKLFF.

The chain joins TRBV25-1 to TRBJ1-5; D unresolved. CDR3 size: 12 residues. Germline V gives CDR1 MGHDK, CDR2 SYGVNS. V dropped 6 bases and J dropped 4 bases, with 7 bases sitting between them. The chain's CDR3 is CASRAGNQPQHF. The CDR3 nucleotides read TGTGCCAGCAGGGCGGGTAATCAGCCCCAGCATTTT.

This chain links TRBV4-3 with TRBJ2-1, with 8 positions matching TRBD2. Germline CDR1 and CDR2: LGHNA and YSLEER. The V and J ends lost 0 bases and 5 bases, in that order; junction bases with no gene match: 6. The CDR3 contains 16 residues. The CDR3 loop is CASSQDWKRGNNEQFF. The CDR3 bases are TGCGCCAGCAGCCAAGATTGGAAGCGGGGGAACAATGAGCAGTTCTTC.

The J gene is TRBJ2-7, the V gene TRBV15, with 10 bases identical to TRBD1. The CDR3 has 15 amino acids. The junction had 3 bases not matched to a gene; V was cut back by 0 bases and J by 4 bases. Looked up from germline, CDR1 is LNHNV and CDR2 is YYDKDF (reference sequence). The CDR3 spells CATSRERDRGYEQYF. CDR3 bases: TGTGCCACCAGCAGAGAGCGGGACAGGGGTTACGAGCAGTACTTC.

The CDR3 is CASEKGGAKNIQYF. CDR3 DNA: TGTGCCAGCGAGAAAGGGGGAGCCAAAAACATTCAGTACTTC. The chain combines TRBV2 with TRBJ2-4; a possible D gene is TRBD1 (6 bases). The CDR3 is made up of 14 amino acids. Between the trimmed V and J ends, which lost 8 bases and 0 bases, there was a span of 11 bases. Looked up from germline, CDR1 is SNHLY and CDR2 is FYNNEI.

The chain employs TRBV7-9 and TRBJ2-7; D possibly corresponds to TRBD1 (6 bases). The CDR3 is 14 amino acids. The germline CDR1 and CDR2 sequences are SEHNR and FQNEAQ (reference sequence). V dropped 0 bases and J dropped 2 bases, with 8 bases sitting between them. The CDR3 reads CASSLAPGAYEQYF. The CDR3 DNA reads as TGTGCCAGCAGCTTAGCGCCAGGGGCCTACGAGCAGTACTTC.

This clone occurred once. The V and J genes are TRBV11-2 and TRBJ2-3, with D possibly matching TRBD2 (6 bases). Germline-derived CDR1 and CDR2 are SGHAT and FQNNGV. The CDR3 runs to 17 residues. V shed 8 bases and J shed 0 bases, with 21 bases lying between them. The CDR3 region is CASQTISGEPSTDTQYF. The CDR3 bases are TGTGCCAGCCAAACCATATCGGGAGAACCTAGCACAGATACGCAGTATTTT.

The V call is TRBV5-8, the J call TRBJ2-7, with D perhaps TRBD1 (6 bases). Deletions cut 1 base from V and 3 bases from J, with 11 bases between. This CDR3 has 14 residues. In germline, CDR1 is SGHTS, CDR2 YDEGEE. In DNA form, the CDR3 reads TGTGCCAGCAGCTTGTCGCAAGGGGGCTACGAGCAGTACTTC. Protein: CASSLSQGGYEQYF.

This clone appeared once. The V call is TRBV4-2, the J call TRBJ2-1; D is perhaps TRBD2 (7 bases). V lost 4 bases, J lost 6 bases, and 28 bases lay in between. CDR3 length equals 19 residues. CDR1 is LGHNA and CDR2 is YNFKEQ in the germline V gene. CDR3 in amino acids: CASSPQPLSAGALVNEQFF. DNA for the CDR3: TGTGCCAGCAGCCCTCAACCCCTCTCGGCGGGGGCGTTAGTCAATGAGCAGTTCTTC.

V and J are TRBV7-2 and TRBJ2-5; 11 bases line up with TRBD2. This CDR3 spans 16 amino acids. CDR1 is SGHTA and CDR2 is FQGNSA in the germline V gene. Germline trimming cut 1 base from V and 3 bases from J; bases unmatched to any gene: 4. CDR3 nucleotide sequence: TGTGCCAGCAGCTTAGGACCGGGACTAGCGGAAGAGACCCAGTACTTC. It specifies CASSLGPGLAEETQYF.

The rearrangement uses TRBV9 and TRBJ2-7; 9 positions agree with TRBD2. CDR3 length equals 17 residues. The germline V gene has CDR1 SGDLS and CDR2 YYNGEE. Trimming removed 0 bases from V and 2 bases from J; junction bases left unmatched: 9. CDR3 nucleotide sequence: TGTGCCAGCAGCGTAGGTCTTAGCGGGGGACAAACCTACGAGCAGTACTTC. The encoded protein is CASSVGLSGGQTYEQYF. Based on the CDR3 plus reference TRBV9 and TRBJ2-7, the full variable domain is DSGVTQTPKHLITATGQRVTLRCSPRSGDLSVYWYQQSLDQGLQFLIQYYNGEERAKGNILERFSAQQFPDLHSELNLSSLELGDSALYFCASSVGLSGGQTYEQYFGPGTRLTVT.

This clone was detected only a few times. V is TRBV6-1 and J is TRBJ1-2; the D gene is possibly TRBD1 (6 bases). The CDR3 has 13 amino acids. With 5 bases removed from V and 5 bases from J, the gap between germline ends came to 12 bases. The germline gives CDR1 MNHNS, CDR2 SASEGT. CDR3 residues: CASSIQGKYGYTF. In nucleotides, the CDR3 is TGTGCCAGCAGTATTCAGGGGAAGTATGGCTACACCTTC.

In this sample, this clone turned up once. The J gene is TRBJ2-3, the V gene TRBV7-2, with 14 bases that match TRBD2. The germline gives CDR1 SGHTA, CDR2 FQGNSA. This CDR3 is 17 amino acids long. With 4 bases clipped from V and 6 bases from J, the junction kept 9 bases outside the gene matches. Written as DNA, the CDR3 is TGTGCCAGCAGCTGGGAGGGGGGACTAGCGGGGGATGATACGCAGTATTTT. Translated: CASSWEGGLAGDDTQYF.

The J gene is TRBJ1-2, the V gene TRBV18; D perhaps matches TRBD1 (6 bases). Per germline, CDR1 KGHSH and CDR2 LQKENI. Between the trimmed V and J ends, which lost 2 bases and 3 bases, there was a span of 19 bases. The CDR3 spans 17 residues. The CDR3 spells CASSPTAGVVLDYGYTF. CDR3 coding DNA: TGTGCCAGCTCACCAACTGCAGGGGTGGTATTGGACTATGGCTACACCTTC.

V and J are TRBV6-5 and TRBJ1-4; 8 bases match TRBD1. After removal of 4 bases from V and 0 bases from J, the junction contained 1 base not matched to a gene. The CDR3 has 15 amino acids. Germline loops: CDR1 MNHEY, CDR2 SVGAGI. The CDR3 loop reads CASSWGQATNEKLFF. DNA of the CDR3: TGTGCCAGCAGTTGGGGACAGGCAACTAATGAAAAACTGTTTTTT.

The gene calls are TRBV6-5 and TRBJ1-1, with D tentatively TRBD1 (5 bases). The CDR3 is made up of 14 amino acids. Per the germline V gene, CDR1 is MNHEY and CDR2 is SVGAGI. V dropped 5 bases and J dropped 1 base, with 11 bases sitting between them. The CDR3 region is CASSTPTANTEAFF. The CDR3 nucleotides are TGTGCCAGCAGTACTCCGACAGCGAACACTGAAGCTTTCTTT.

The chain joins TRBV4-2 to TRBJ2-1; no clear D gene. The CDR3 has 15 residues. V was pared by 0 bases and J by 2 bases, with 8 bases between. CDR1 is LGHNA, CDR2 YNFKEQ, per germline. The CDR3 loop is CASSQEFLTYNEQFF. CDR3 nucleotide sequence: TGTGCCAGCAGCCAAGAGTTCCTAACCTACAATGAGCAGTTCTTC.

V is TRBV2 and J is TRBJ2-7; 7 bases match TRBD1. J gave up 6 bases and V 6 bases, and 17 bases lay outside the gene matches. CDR3 length: 16 amino acids. The V gene's germline CDR1 is SNHLY and CDR2 FYNNEI. CDR3 nucleotides: TGTGCCAGCAGCGACGTAGGACAGGCTACTATGGCCGAGCAGTACTTC. This codes for CASSDVGQATMAEQYF.

The chain combines TRBV7-8 with TRBJ2-3; 13 nucleotides line up with TRBD2. CDR3 length equals 13 residues. The ends lost 2 bases at V and 14 bases at J; junction bases unmatched: 4. Germline-derived CDR1 and CDR2 are SGHVS and FQNEAQ. CDR3 amino acids: CASSLTSGGEAYF. CDR3 bases: TGTGCCAGCAGCTTAACTAGCGGGGGGGAAGCGTATTTT.

The chain employs TRBV9 and TRBJ1-2; 7 nucleotides line up with TRBD1. V shed 2 bases and J 2 bases; nucleotides not matched to a gene: 12. This CDR3 has 17 residues. Germline CDR1 reads SGDLS; CDR2 reads YYNGEE. This CDR3 reads CASSVPAPTTGNYGYTF. CDR3 in DNA: TGTGCCAGCAGCGTTCCCGCGCCGACGACAGGGAACTATGGCTACACCTTC.

The chain links TRBV2 to TRBJ2-7; TRBD2 is a possible D gene (6 bases). This CDR3 has 14 amino acids. Trimming pared 8 bases from V and 2 bases from J, leaving 16 bases between. Germline assignment: CDR1 SNHLY and CDR2 FYNNEI. This CDR3 reads CASSLGAGPYEQYF. CDR3 nucleotides: TGTGCCAGCTCCCTTGGCGCGGGACCCTACGAGCAGTACTTC.

This clone has a single count. The CDR3 DNA reads as TGTGCCAGCGCCAGGGGAAGGCAAGAGACCCAGTACTTC. Its translation: CASARGRQETQYF. The rearrangement links TRBV7-2 to TRBJ2-5; D possibly corresponds to TRBD1 (6 bases). Germline V gene data show CDR1 as SGHTA and CDR2 as FQGNSA. With 8 bases removed from V and 2 bases from J, the gap between germline ends came to 12 bases. The CDR3 spans 13 residues.

The gene calls are TRBV4-1 and TRBJ1-4; a possible D gene is TRBD1 (6 bases). Looked up from germline, CDR1 is MGHRA and CDR2 is YSYEKL. The V end was cut by 6 bases, the J end by 0 bases, with 11 bases between. The CDR3 runs to 15 residues. The CDR3 DNA reads TGCGCCAGCAGACCTACAGGGTCAACTAATGAAAAACTGTTTTTT. Residues: CASRPTGSTNEKLFF.

The chain is built from TRBV30 and TRBJ2-3, with a weak D call TRBD2 (6 bases). The CDR3 contains 12 residues. The V end was cut by 4 bases, the J end by 3 bases, with 8 bases between. CDR1 and CDR2 from the germline V gene are GTSNPN and SVGIG (reference sequence). DNA for the CDR3: TGTGCCTGGACCGGGGGAACAGATACGCAGTATTTT. This encodes CAWTGGTDTQYF.

The chain joins TRBV18 to TRBJ2-3, with TRBD1 matching over 8 bases. V was clipped by 2 bases and J by 4 bases; unmatched bases: 11. The CDR3 extends over 17 amino acids. Germline CDR1 and CDR2: KGHSH and LQKENI. The CDR3 DNA sequence: TGTGCCAGCTCACCATGGACAGGGACGAGCACGGCAGATACGCAGTATTTT. This encodes CASSPWTGTSTADTQYF.

The chain uses TRBV7-9 and TRBJ2-3; 8 bases match TRBD1. Germline CDR1 and CDR2: SEHNR and FQNEAQ (reference sequence). Trimming at V came to 1 base and at J to 4 bases, leaving 10 bases not matched to a gene. The CDR3 sequence is 17 residues long. CDR3 DNA sequence: TGTGCCAGCAGCTTAGGGGACAGGCGGGCCGGGGCAGATACGCAGTATTTT. It codes for CASSLGDRRAGADTQYF.

The V and J genes are TRBV6-1 and TRBJ2-7; D unclear. V was clipped by 1 base and J by 0 bases, with 4 bases between them. Germline V gives CDR1 MNHNS, CDR2 SASEGT. The CDR3 contains 13 residues. The CDR3 region is CASSEVNSYEQYF. DNA of the CDR3: TGTGCCAGCAGTGAAGTTAACTCCTACGAGCAGTACTTC.

V is TRBV5-1 and J is TRBJ2-7, with 11 bases aligning to TRBD2. V shed 2 bases, J shed 0 bases, and the junction held 7 bases outside the gene matches. This CDR3 region has 17 residues. Germline assignment: CDR1 SGHRS and CDR2 YFSETQ. This CDR3 is CASSFGTSGSVSYEQYF. The CDR3 coding sequence is TGCGCCAGCAGCTTTGGAACTAGCGGGAGTGTCTCCTACGAGCAGTACTTC. The full variable domain, with the rest looked up from reference TRBV5-1 and TRBJ2-7, is KAGVTQTPRYLIKTRGQQVTLSCSPISGHRSVSWYQQTPGQGLQFLFEYFSETQRNKGNFPGRFSGRQFSNSRSEMNVSTLELGDSALYLCASSFGTSGSVSYEQYFGPGTRLTVT.

Remarks on this clone: Relative to the germline gene, one junction end is altered; a read error may explain this. V and J are TRBV7-7 and TRBJ2-1, with unresolved D. Germline CDR1 reads SSHAT; CDR2 reads FNYEAQ (reference sequence). This CDR3 comprises 15 residues. CDR3 sequence: CASSFLGAAYNEQFF. CDR3 DNA: TGTGCTAGCAGCTTTCTAGGTGCGGCCTACAATGAGCAGTTCTTC.